Described below is a single T cell receptor (beta chain) sequence and its context. These data belong to a study of cytomegalovirus exposure and HLA in healthy donors. Per the germline V gene, CDR1 is MNHEY and CDR2 is SVGAGI. The CDR3 sequence is 15 residues long. Unmatched junction bases numbered 9, after V lost 6 bases and J lost 7 bases. A multiplex PCR was run with 60 Vbeta primers and 13 Jbeta primers. Original processing methods: A later analysis counted 80 million or so unique TCR beta chains, 10 million to 12 million shared. TCRdb keeps only in-frame clones here, not all; method: immunoSEQ multiplex PCR. That table is the source of V, J and clone size, and D and trimming were worked out from the DNA. Among approximately 210,000 clones, roughly 73% were seen once, and the ten largest hold 2% to 2.5%. Although they were nominally healthy when sampled, donors likely had unrecorded immune exposures.

The source material was PBMCs. The TCR sequence derives from a woman aged 25 to 39 in good health and CMV-seropositive. The chain is built from TRBV6-5 and TRBJ2-7; 13 bases are a match to TRBD2. CDR3 DNA sequence: TGTGCCAGCAGGACAAGACTAGCGGGAGGCGGTGAGCAGTACTTC. This sequence encodes CASRTRLAGGGEQYF.